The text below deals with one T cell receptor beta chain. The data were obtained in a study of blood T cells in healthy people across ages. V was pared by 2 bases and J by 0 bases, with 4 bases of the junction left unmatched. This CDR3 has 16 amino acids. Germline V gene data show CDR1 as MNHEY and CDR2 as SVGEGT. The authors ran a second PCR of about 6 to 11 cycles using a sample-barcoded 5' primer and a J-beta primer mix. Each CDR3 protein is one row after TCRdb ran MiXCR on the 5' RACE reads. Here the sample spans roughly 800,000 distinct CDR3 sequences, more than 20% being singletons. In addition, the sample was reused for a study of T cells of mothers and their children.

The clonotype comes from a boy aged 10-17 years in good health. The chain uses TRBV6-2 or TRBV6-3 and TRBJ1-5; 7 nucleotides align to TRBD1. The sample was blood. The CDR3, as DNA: TGTGCCAGCAGTTACGGACAGGCTGATAGCAATCAGCCCCAGCATTTT. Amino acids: CASSYGQADSNQPQHF.